One and the same sample provided the 3 T cell receptor beta chains below, sequenced in a study of blood T cell repertoires in COVID-19. This table comes from immunoSEQ multiplex PCR, and its TCRdb copy is limited to in-frame clones, with some not included. The data show 100,000 to 150,000 clones, just under 80% seen once. Sequenced: peripheral blood. The receptors stem from a human donor in a cohort sampled during active COVID-19.

The chain has TRBV7-3 and TRBJ2-3; TRBD1 matches at 8 bases. The germline gives CDR1 SGHTA, CDR2 FQGTGA. The CDR3 spans 14 residues. The V and J ends lost 5 bases and 4 bases, in that order; junction bases with no gene match: 5. CDR3 sequence: CASSGQGSPDTQYF. The CDR3 nucleotides read TGTGCCAGCAGCGGACAGGGATCCCCAGATACGCAGTATTTT.

The rearrangement joins TRBV2 to TRBJ2-2; possible D gene TRBD2, 5 bases. The length of the CDR3 is 13 residues. V lost 11 bases to trimming and J lost 5 bases, with 15 bases between them. The V gene's germline CDR1 is SNHLY and CDR2 FYNNEI. In DNA form, the CDR3 reads TGTGCCGGGAATCGCGGGCTGACCGGGGAGCTGTTTTTT. Encoded protein: CAGNRGLTGELFF.

V usage is TRBV3-1 (or the pseudogene TRBV3-2) and J usage is TRBJ1-6, with D possibly matching TRBD1 (6 bases). The V and J ends lost 3 bases and 7 bases respectively, with 10 bases between them. CDR1 and CDR2 (germline): LGHDT, YNNKEL (reference sequence). The length of the CDR3 is 14 residues. The CDR3 DNA reads as TGTGCCAGCAGCCACCGACAGGACAATTCACCCCTCCACTTT. It translates to CASSHRQDNSPLHF.